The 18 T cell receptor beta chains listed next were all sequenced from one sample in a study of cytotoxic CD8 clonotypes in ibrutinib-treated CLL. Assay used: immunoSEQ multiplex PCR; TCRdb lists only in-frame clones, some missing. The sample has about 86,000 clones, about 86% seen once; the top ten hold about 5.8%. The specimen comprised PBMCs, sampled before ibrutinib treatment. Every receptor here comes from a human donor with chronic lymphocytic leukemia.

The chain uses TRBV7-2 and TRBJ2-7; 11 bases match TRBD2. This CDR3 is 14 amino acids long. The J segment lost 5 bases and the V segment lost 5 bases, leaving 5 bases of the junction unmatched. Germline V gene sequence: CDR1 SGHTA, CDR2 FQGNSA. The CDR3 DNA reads TGTGCCAGCAGCCCACTAGCGGGAGTTAACGAGCAGTACTTC. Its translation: CASSPLAGVNEQYF. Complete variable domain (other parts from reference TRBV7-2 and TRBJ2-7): GAGVSQSPSNKVTEKGKDVELRCDPISGHTALYWYRQSLGQGLEFLIYFQGNSAPDKSGLPSDRFSAERTGGSVSTLTIQRTQQEDSAVYLCASSPLAGVNEQYFGPGTRLTVT.

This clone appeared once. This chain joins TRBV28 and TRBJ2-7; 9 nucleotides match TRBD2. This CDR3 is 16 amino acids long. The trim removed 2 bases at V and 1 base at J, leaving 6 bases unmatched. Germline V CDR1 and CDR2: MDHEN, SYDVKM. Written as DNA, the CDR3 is TGTGCCAGCAGTTTAATAGGCGGGAGGGTTTCCTACGAGCAGTACTTC. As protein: CASSLIGGRVSYEQYF.

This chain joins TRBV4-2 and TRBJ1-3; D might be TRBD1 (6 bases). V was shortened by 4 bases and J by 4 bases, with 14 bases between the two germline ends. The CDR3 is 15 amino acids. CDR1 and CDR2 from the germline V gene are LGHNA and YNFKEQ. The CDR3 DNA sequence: TGTGCCAGCAGCCCTCGTACGGGGGCAGGAAACACCATATATTTT. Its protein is CASSPRTGAGNTIYF.

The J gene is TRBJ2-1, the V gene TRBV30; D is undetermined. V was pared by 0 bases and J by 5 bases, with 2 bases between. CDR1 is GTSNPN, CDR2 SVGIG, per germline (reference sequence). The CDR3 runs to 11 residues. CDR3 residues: CAWSVNNEQFF. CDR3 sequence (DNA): TGTGCCTGGAGTGTCAACAATGAGCAGTTCTTC.

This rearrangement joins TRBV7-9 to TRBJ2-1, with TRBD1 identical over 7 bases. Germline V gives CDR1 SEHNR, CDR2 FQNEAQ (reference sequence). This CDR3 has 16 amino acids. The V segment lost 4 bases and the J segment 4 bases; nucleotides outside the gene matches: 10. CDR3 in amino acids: CASSSPGTEIYNEQFF. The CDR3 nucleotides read TGTGCCAGCAGCTCCCCCGGGACAGAGATTTACAATGAGCAGTTCTTC.

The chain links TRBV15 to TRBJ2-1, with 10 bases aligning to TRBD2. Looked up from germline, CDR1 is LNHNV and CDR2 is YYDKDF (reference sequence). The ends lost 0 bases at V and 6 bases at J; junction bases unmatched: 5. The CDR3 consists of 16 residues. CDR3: CATSRELAGASNEQFF. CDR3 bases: TGTGCCACCAGCAGAGAGCTAGCGGGAGCCTCCAATGAGCAGTTCTTC.

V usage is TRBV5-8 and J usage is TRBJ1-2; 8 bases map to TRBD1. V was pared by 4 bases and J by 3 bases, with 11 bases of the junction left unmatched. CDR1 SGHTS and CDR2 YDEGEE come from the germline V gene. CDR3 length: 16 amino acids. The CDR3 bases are TGTGCCAGCAGCGTCCGGACAGGGCCTTTTGACTATGGCTACACCTTC. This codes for CASSVRTGPFDYGYTF.

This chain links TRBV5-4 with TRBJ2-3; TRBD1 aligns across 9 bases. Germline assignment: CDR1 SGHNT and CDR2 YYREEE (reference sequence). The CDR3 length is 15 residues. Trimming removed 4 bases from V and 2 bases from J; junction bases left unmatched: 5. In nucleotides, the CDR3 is TGTGCCAGCAGCCCCCGGGACAGGGACACAGATACGCAGTATTTT. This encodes CASSPRDRDTDTQYF.

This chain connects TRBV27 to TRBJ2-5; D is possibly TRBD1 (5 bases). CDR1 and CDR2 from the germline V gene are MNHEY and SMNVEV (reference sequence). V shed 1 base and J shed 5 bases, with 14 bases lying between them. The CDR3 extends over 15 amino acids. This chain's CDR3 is CASSLFKQGRETQYF. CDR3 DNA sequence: TGTGCCAGCAGTTTATTCAAGCAGGGCCGGGAGACCCAGTACTTC.

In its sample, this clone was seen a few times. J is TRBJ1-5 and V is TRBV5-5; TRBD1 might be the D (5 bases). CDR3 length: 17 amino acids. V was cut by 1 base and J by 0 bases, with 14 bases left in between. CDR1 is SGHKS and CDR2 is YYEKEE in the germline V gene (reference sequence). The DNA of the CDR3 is TGTGCCAGCAGCTTGAGGGGAGGGGTCGATAGCAATCAGCCCCAGCATTTT. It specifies CASSLRGGVDSNQPQHF.

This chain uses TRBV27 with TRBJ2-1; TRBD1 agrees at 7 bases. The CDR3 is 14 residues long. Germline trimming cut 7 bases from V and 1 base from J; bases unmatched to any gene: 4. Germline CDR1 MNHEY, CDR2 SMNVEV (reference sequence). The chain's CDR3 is CASTEQGSYNEQFF. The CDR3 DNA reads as TGTGCCAGCACAGAACAGGGGTCCTACAATGAGCAGTTCTTC.

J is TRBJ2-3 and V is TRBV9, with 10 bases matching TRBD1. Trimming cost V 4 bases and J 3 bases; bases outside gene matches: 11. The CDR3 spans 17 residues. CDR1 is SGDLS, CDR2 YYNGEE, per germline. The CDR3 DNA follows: TGTGCCAGCAGCCCCCGAGCCGGGGGACAGGGGACAGATACGCAGTATTTT. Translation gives CASSPRAGGQGTDTQYF.

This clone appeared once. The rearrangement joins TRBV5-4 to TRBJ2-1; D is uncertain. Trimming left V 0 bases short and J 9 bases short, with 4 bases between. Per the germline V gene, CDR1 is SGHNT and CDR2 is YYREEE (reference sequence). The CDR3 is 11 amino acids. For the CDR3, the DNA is TGTGCCAGCAGCTTGGGCCTTGAGCAGTTCTTC. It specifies CASSLGLEQFF.

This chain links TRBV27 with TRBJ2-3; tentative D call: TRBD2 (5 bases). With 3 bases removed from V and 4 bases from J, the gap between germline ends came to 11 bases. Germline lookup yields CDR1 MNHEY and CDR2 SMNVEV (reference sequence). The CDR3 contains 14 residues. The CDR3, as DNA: TGTGCCAGCAGTTTCAGAGAGCGGCCAGATACGCAGTATTTT. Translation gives CASSFRERPDTQYF.

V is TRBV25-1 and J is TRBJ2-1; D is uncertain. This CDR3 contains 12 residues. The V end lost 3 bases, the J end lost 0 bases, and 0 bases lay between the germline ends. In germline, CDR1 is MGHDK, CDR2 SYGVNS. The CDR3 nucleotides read TGTGCCAGCAGTGACTCCTACAATGAGCAGTTCTTC. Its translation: CASSDSYNEQFF. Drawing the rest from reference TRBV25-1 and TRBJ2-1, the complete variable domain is EADIYQTPRYLVIGTGKKITLECSQTMGHDKMYWYQQDPGMELHLIHYSYGVNSTEKGDLSSESTVSRIRTEHFPLTLESARPSHTSQYLCASSDSYNEQFFGPGTRLTVL.

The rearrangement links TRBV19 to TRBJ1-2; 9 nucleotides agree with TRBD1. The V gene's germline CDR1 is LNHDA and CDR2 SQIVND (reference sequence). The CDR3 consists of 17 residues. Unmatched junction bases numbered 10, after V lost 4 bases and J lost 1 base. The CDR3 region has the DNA TGTGCCAGTAGTACCCTAGGACAGGGGCTTGATAACTATGGCTACACCTTC. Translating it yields CASSTLGQGLDNYGYTF.

The chain's CDR3 is CASSPPGQGLIEQFF. In DNA, the CDR3 is TGTGCCAGCAGTCCCCCGGGACAGGGGCTCATAGAGCAGTTCTTC. This rearrangement joins TRBV27 to TRBJ2-1, with 10 bases identical to TRBD1. The CDR3 has 15 residues. The junction had 11 bases not matched to a gene; V was cut back by 5 bases and J by 10 bases. Germline V gene sequence: CDR1 MNHEY, CDR2 SMNVEV (reference sequence).

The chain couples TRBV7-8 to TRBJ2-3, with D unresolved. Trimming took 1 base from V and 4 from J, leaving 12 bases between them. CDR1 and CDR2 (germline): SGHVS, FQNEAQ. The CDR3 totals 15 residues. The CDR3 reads CASSLVGSRADTQYF. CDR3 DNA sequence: TGTGCCAGCAGCTTAGTAGGTAGCCGGGCAGATACGCAGTATTTT. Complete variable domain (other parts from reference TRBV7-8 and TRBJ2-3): GAGVSQSPRYKVAKRGQDVALRCDPISGHVSLFWYQQALGQGPEFLTYFQNEAQLDKSGLPSDRFFAERPEGSVSTLKIQRTQQEDSAVYLCASSLVGSRADTQYFGPGTRLTVL.